The 24 T cell receptor beta chains below all came from one sample that was sequenced in a study of cytomegalovirus exposure and HLA in healthy donors. Use of 60 Vbeta and 13 Jbeta primers characterized the PCR. Sequenced by immunoSEQ multiplex PCR; TCRdb stores in-frame clones only, minus some. This sample has a few hundred thousand clones, with roughly 75% found just once. The specimen was PBMCs. All receptors come from a woman aged 30 to 39 in good health and CMV-seronegative.

The rearrangement links TRBV5-1 to TRBJ2-3; maybe TRBD2 (5 bases). The CDR3 consists of 16 residues. V lost 3 bases to trimming and J lost 7 bases, with 21 bases between them. The germline V gene has CDR1 SGHRS and CDR2 YFSETQ. CDR3 in amino acids: CASSSAGPSWYNTQYF. CDR3 in DNA: TGCGCCAGCAGCTCTGCGGGTCCCTCTTGGTATAATACGCAGTATTTT.

This chain joins TRBV30 and TRBJ1-1, with D unclear. CDR1 is GTSNPN, CDR2 SVGIG, per germline (reference sequence). CDR3 length equals 12 residues. V gave up 2 bases and J gave up 9 bases, with 13 bases separating them. CDR3 bases: TGTGCCTGGAGTTGGTCGGGGAATCAAGCTTTCTTT. Its protein product is CAWSWSGNQAFF. Full variable domain (remainder filled in from reference TRBV30 and TRBJ1-1): SQTIHQWPATLVQPVGSPLSLECTVEGTSNPNLYWYRQAAGRGLQLLFYSVGIGQISSEVPQNLSASRPQDRQFILSSKKLLLSDSGFYLCAWSWSGNQAFFGQGTRLTVV.

To note about this clone: An end of the junction differs from the germline gene, which may be a read error. V and J are TRBV7-2 and TRBJ1-1; D may be TRBD1 (5 bases). The CDR3 spans 13 residues. CDR1 and CDR2 from the germline V gene are SGHTA and FQGNSA. CDR3 in amino acids: CAGSYPTATEAFF. The CDR3 DNA follows: TGTGCCGGCAGCTACCCGACAGCCACTGAAGCTTTCTTT.

This chain joins TRBV12-5 and TRBJ2-3; 13 positions match TRBD2. Per the germline V gene, CDR1 is LGHNT and CDR2 is FRNRAP. The CDR3 is 15 amino acids. The junction had 8 bases not matched to a gene; V was cut back by 4 bases and J by 10 bases. The CDR3 region is CASGSGLAGIDAQYF. CDR3 DNA sequence: TGTGCTAGTGGTTCGGGACTAGCGGGGATTGATGCGCAGTATTTT. The full variable domain, completed using reference TRBV12-5 and TRBJ2-3, is DARVTQTPRHKVTEMGQEVTMRCQPILGHNTVFWYRQTMMQGLELLAYFRNRAPLDDSGMPKDRFSAEMPDATLATLKIQPSEPRDSAVYFCASGSGLAGIDAQYFGPGTRLTVL.

The CDR3 nucleotides read TGTGCCAGCAGCCTGCGACAGGGGGGGAATGAAAAACTGTTTTTT. This codes for CASSLRQGGNEKLFF. This chain joins TRBV5-6 and TRBJ1-4; 9 bases are a match to TRBD1. The CDR3 has 15 amino acids. Germline V lookup: CDR1 SGHDT, CDR2 YYEEEE. Trimming removed 4 bases from V and 5 bases from J; junction bases left unmatched: 6.

This sequence joins TRBV6-1 and TRBJ2-1; TRBD2 matches at 7 bases. The trim removed 5 bases at V and 7 bases at J, leaving 8 bases unmatched. CDR3 length: 14 residues. The germline V gene has CDR1 MNHNS and CDR2 SASEGT. CDR3 amino acids: CASSFRLAGNEQFF. CDR3 in DNA: TGTGCCAGCAGTTTCCGACTAGCTGGTAATGAGCAGTTCTTC.

The genes are TRBV28 and TRBJ2-7; TRBD2 matches at 8 bases. Looked up from germline, CDR1 is MDHEN and CDR2 is SYDVKM. The length of the CDR3 is 16 residues. V dropped 1 base and J dropped 0; count of bases not matched to a gene: 5. CDR3 coding DNA: TGTGCCAGCAGTTTATTAGCGGGGCCCCTCTCCTACGAGCAGTACTTC. This sequence encodes CASSLLAGPLSYEQYF.

V and J are TRBV5-4 and TRBJ1-4; D not certain. V shed 2 bases and J shed 8 bases, with 7 bases lying between them. There are 12 residues in the CDR3. The V gene's germline CDR1 is SGHNT and CDR2 YYREEE (reference sequence). CDR3 DNA sequence: TGTGCCAGCAGCTTCGTAGAGGAAAAACTGTTTTTT. It encodes CASSFVEEKLFF.

To note about this clone: A much larger clone sits a single nucleotide away, making a read error possible. CDR3 sequence reads: CASSQREGANTEAFF. The CDR3 bases are TGCGCCAGCAGCCAAAGAGAGGGGGCGAACACTGAAGCTTTCTTT. The V call is TRBV4-1, the J call TRBJ1-1, with 7 bases identical to TRBD1. There are 15 residues in the CDR3. Germline CDR1 MGHRA, CDR2 YSYEKL. J gave up 1 base and V 2 bases, and 4 bases lay outside the gene matches.

This clone was seen more than once but under ten times. V is TRBV12-5 and J is TRBJ2-1, with TRBD1 matching 7 bases. Germline V gene data show CDR1 as LGHNT and CDR2 as FRNRAP. J gave up 4 bases and V 4 bases, and 4 bases lay outside the gene matches. This CDR3 has 14 residues. CDR3 sequence reads: CASGSPGQYNEQFF. Written as DNA, the CDR3 is TGTGCTAGTGGTTCACCGGGACAGTACAATGAGCAGTTCTTC.

This rearrangement joins TRBV2 to TRBJ2-7; a possible D gene is TRBD1 (6 bases). CDR3 length equals 13 residues. V was pared by 4 bases and J by 3 bases, with 10 bases between. Germline V lookup: CDR1 SNHLY, CDR2 FYNNEI. In DNA form, the CDR3 reads TGTGCCAGCAGTGCAGGACAGATCTACGAGCAGTACTTC. This gives the protein CASSAGQIYEQYF.

This clone was seen a single time. The chain couples TRBV9 to TRBJ2-5, with 7 bases identical to TRBD1. Germline loops: CDR1 SGDLS, CDR2 YYNGEE. This CDR3 spans 14 amino acids. The J segment lost 1 base and the V segment lost 5 bases, leaving 5 bases of the junction unmatched. DNA of the CDR3: TGTGCCAGCAGTCAAGGGACAGCCCAAGAGACCCAGTACTTC. Translating it yields CASSQGTAQETQYF.

The J gene is TRBJ2-3, the V gene TRBV27, with 12 bases lining up with TRBD2. Germline values: CDR1 MNHEY, CDR2 SMNVEV (reference sequence). Trimming took 3 bases from V and 2 from J; bases not matched to a gene: 9. This CDR3 contains 18 residues. The CDR3 nucleotides are TGTGCCAGCAGTTTCCTGACTAGCGGGAGACAAACCACAGATACGCAGTATTTT. This translates into CASSFLTSGRQTTDTQYF.

The chain carries TRBV5-1 and TRBJ2-7; 7 bases are a match to TRBD2. Trimming removed 4 bases from V and 1 base from J; junction bases left unmatched: 8. CDR3 length: 15 amino acids. Germline values: CDR1 SGHRS, CDR2 YFSETQ. CDR3 sequence: CASSLEGLLSYEQYF. CDR3 nucleotide sequence: TGCGCCAGCAGCCTGGAGGGACTACTTTCCTACGAGCAGTACTTC.

The V and J genes are TRBV5-6 and TRBJ1-3; 7 bases align to TRBD1. The CDR3 is 14 residues long. J was trimmed by 4 bases and V by 5 bases; bases with no gene match: 6. Germline CDR1 SGHDT, CDR2 YYEEEE. CDR3 DNA sequence: TGTGCCAGCAGGACAGGGTCTGTCGGAAACACCATATATTTT. This gives the protein CASRTGSVGNTIYF.

This chain uses TRBV18 with TRBJ2-1, with 10 bases that match TRBD2. Germline CDR1 and CDR2: KGHSH and LQKENI. V dropped 5 bases and J dropped 4; count of bases not matched to a gene: 5. CDR3 length: 15 amino acids. CDR3 region: CASSGGLAPYNEQFF. The CDR3 DNA is TGTGCCAGCTCAGGGGGACTAGCGCCTTACAATGAGCAGTTCTTC.

The rearrangement uses TRBV4-2 and TRBJ2-5; TRBD2 aligns across 7 bases. This CDR3 has 14 amino acids. Losses at the gene ends were 5 bases for V and 6 bases for J; bases not matched to a gene: 9. Germline CDR1 reads LGHNA; CDR2 reads YNFKEQ. CDR3 coding DNA: TGTGCCAGCAGCTTGGGGGGGGAGGTTAAGACCCAGTACTTC. Amino acid sequence: CASSLGGEVKTQYF.

The V call is TRBV30, the J call TRBJ2-1; D gene ambiguous. V was shortened by 4 bases and J by 8 bases, with 9 bases between the two germline ends. CDR1 and CDR2 from the germline V gene are GTSNPN and SVGIG (reference sequence). The CDR3 consists of 11 residues. The CDR3 spells CAWTESHEQFF. The CDR3 nucleotides are TGTGCCTGGACCGAGAGCCATGAGCAGTTCTTC. Full variable domain (outside the CDR3, taken from reference TRBV30 and TRBJ2-1): SQTIHQWPATLVQPVGSPLSLECTVEGTSNPNLYWYRQAAGRGLQLLFYSVGIGQISSEVPQNLSASRPQDRQFILSSKKLLLSDSGFYLCAWTESHEQFFGPGTRLTVL.

This clone has only one observation. V and J are TRBV5-1 and TRBJ1-4, with 9 bases matching TRBD1. Germline V gene data show CDR1 as SGHRS and CDR2 as YFSETQ. CDR3 size: 15 residues. The V segment lost 1 base and the J segment 8 bases; nucleotides outside the gene matches: 6. CDR3 loop: CASSLPGQGTEKLFF. The CDR3, as DNA: TGCGCCAGCAGCTTGCCGGGACAGGGAACAGAAAAACTGTTTTTT.

This clone was seen a handful of times. The chain joins TRBV7-9 to TRBJ2-4; no clear D. The CDR3 covers 14 residues. Per the germline V gene, CDR1 is SEHNR and CDR2 is FQNEAQ (reference sequence). The ends were cut back, 3 bases at V and 1 base at J, with 7 bases in the middle. The CDR3 coding sequence is TGTGCCAGCAGCTTTGTAAGCGCCAAAAACATTCAGTACTTC. This codes for CASSFVSAKNIQYF.

This chain links TRBV19 with TRBJ2-2; D uncertain. CDR3 length equals 12 residues. From germline, CDR1 is LNHDA and CDR2 SQIVND (reference sequence). Trimming removed 5 bases from V and 6 bases from J, with 7 bases in between. CDR3 region: CASSSPAGELFF. CDR3 bases: TGTGCCAGTAGTTCTCCAGCCGGGGAGCTGTTTTTT.

The chain combines TRBV6-1 with TRBJ2-7; the match to TRBD1 covers 9 bases. The CDR3 length is 17 residues. Germline values: CDR1 MNHNS, CDR2 SASEGT. Germline trimming cut 2 bases from V and 3 bases from J; bases unmatched to any gene: 11. DNA of the CDR3: TGTGCCAGCAGTGAAAGCCTACTGGGACAGGGATACTACGAGCAGTACTTC. Translating gives CASSESLLGQGYYEQYF.

The chain has TRBV9 and TRBJ2-7; D not resolved. V was pared by 2 bases and J by 3 bases, with 21 bases between. CDR3 length: 17 amino acids. CDR1 and CDR2 (germline): SGDLS, YYNGEE. CDR3 amino acids: CASSVPPEVRIRYEQYF. In DNA form, the CDR3 reads TGTGCCAGCAGCGTCCCCCCTGAGGTGAGGATCCGCTACGAGCAGTACTTC.

CDR3: CASRWGGRGYTF. In nucleotides, the CDR3 is TGTGCCAGCCGATGGGGGGGGCGAGGCTACACCTTC. The V gene is TRBV28, the J gene TRBJ1-2, with a weak D call TRBD1 (6 bases). The CDR3 covers 12 residues. Trimming left V 8 bases short and J 8 bases short, with 15 bases between. CDR1 is MDHEN, CDR2 SYDVKM, per germline.